This entry describes one TCR beta chain. Its antigen is unidentified. This specimen belongs to a study of shared clonotypes between healthy human individuals. About the study: Three plates each covered CD4 naive and memory; CD8 naive two, CD8 memory one. Study findings and constraints: Generation probabilities of non-shared clonotypes were lower (relative to those shared by all four donors).

Trimming at V came to 2 bases and at J to 0 bases, leaving 3 bases not matched to a gene. The germline V gene has CDR1 GTSNPN and CDR2 SVGIG (reference sequence). The CDR3 has 15 amino acids. In the study's own analysis: Filtering differed for immunoSEQ, which gave only junction sequences without quality scores. Method: immunoSEQ multiplex PCR; TCRdb's copy keeps in-frame clones and lacks some. V and J calls plus clone size are reproduced from that table; the DNA served to infer D and trimming. The sample lists about 1 million clones, about 80% occurring once. Splitting of CD4+ cells produced CD45RA+ naive and CD45RA-negative memory subsets.

The sequence was collected from a man aged 18 to 29 in good health. Sequencing was done on a sample of memory CD4+ T cells sorted from blood. Stated subset: CD45RA-negative fraction. The chain has TRBV30 and TRBJ1-5; 8 bases fit TRBD1. Here the CDR3 DNA reads TGTGCCTGGAGTCGGACAGGGTCTAGCAATCAGCCCCAGCATTTT. Translating it yields CAWSRTGSSNQPQHF.